This T cell receptor beta chain was sequenced in a study of T-cell reconstitution after alpha-beta-depleted transplantation in children. Study-level findings and limits: After transplant, at about two months, alpha-beta T cells were reportedly derived from several hundred expanded graft clones.

Construction of the TCRbeta library involved unique molecular identifiers. TCRdb used MiXCR to reprocess the PCR reads, holding one entry per CDR3 protein. The data contain around 580,000 distinct CDR3 sequences, 20% to 25% of them seen just once; the ten biggest clones take up roughly 14%. This clonotype came up once. Its antigen remains unknown. Losses at the gene ends were 3 bases for V and 3 bases for J; bases not matched to a gene: 9. CDR1 and CDR2 (germline): SGHDT, YYEEEE. The CDR3 sequence is 17 residues long. The V and J genes are TRBV5-6 and TRBJ2-1, with 10 bases lining up with TRBD1. This TCR was recovered from a boy in the first two years of life who had a stem cell transplant for acute myeloid leukemia, so the T cells may come from the graft donor. The sequencing used PBMCs, mostly from graft donor cells, collected 360 days after TCRalphabeta/CD19-depleted stem cell transplant. This chain's CDR3 is CASSSILGQGFYNEQFF. The DNA of the CDR3 is TGTGCCAGCAGCTCTATACTGGGACAGGGGTTCTACAATGAGCAGTTCTTC.